Given below is one TCR beta chain in context. Its antigen is unknown. The entry originates in a study of blood T cells in healthy people across ages. Together with a sample-barcoded 5' primer, a J-beta primer mix was included in a second PCR lasting about 6 to 12 cycles. There were at least 3 million CDR3-containing paired-end reads obtained from each sample. TCRdb analysed the 5' RACE reads with MiXCR anew, one entry per CDR3 protein. The data hold about 1,000,000 distinct CDR3 sequences, with 40% to 45% observed a single time. Study-wide points: No one knew whether donors had CMV, which possibly confounded expanded clonotype changes.

Trimming removed 4 bases from V and 7 bases from J, with 17 bases in between. This CDR3 region has 16 residues. Germline CDR1 MNHEY, CDR2 SMNVEV (reference sequence). The chain employs TRBV27 and TRBJ1-6; D is undetermined. Sequenced sample: blood. The source of this sequence is an older woman in good health. The CDR3 loop is CASSSPLSARNSPLHF. In DNA form, the CDR3 reads TGTGCCAGCAGTTCTCCCCTCTCGGCTAGAAATTCACCCCTCCACTTT.